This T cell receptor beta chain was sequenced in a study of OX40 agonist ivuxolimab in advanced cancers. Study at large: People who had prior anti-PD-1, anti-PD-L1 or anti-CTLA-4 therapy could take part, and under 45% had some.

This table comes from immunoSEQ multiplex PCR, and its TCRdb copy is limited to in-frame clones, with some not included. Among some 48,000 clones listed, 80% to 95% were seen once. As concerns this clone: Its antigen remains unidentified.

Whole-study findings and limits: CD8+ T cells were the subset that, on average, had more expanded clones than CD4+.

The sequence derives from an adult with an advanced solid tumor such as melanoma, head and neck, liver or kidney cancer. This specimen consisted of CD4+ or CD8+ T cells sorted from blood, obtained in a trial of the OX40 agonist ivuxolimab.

In DNA, the CDR3 is TGTGCCAGCAGTTACCGATTGGAGACTGAAGCTTTCTTT. Translating it yields CASSYRLETEAFF. The rearrangement links TRBV6-6 to TRBJ1-1; D is unclear. Germline V gene lookup returns CDR1 MNHNY and CDR2 SVGAGI (reference sequence). The CDR3 totals 13 residues. The V end was cut by 2 bases, the J end by 5 bases, with 9 bases between.